This entry lists 23 T cell receptor beta chains sequenced from one sample in a study of early stage breast cancer tumors. Assay used: immunoSEQ multiplex PCR; TCRdb lists only in-frame clones, some missing. Seen here are tens of thousands of clones, approximately 74% observed once, and the top ten hold roughly 7%. Sequenced material: blood. The receptors shown here come from a person in their sixties or seventies with breast cancer.

The chain recombines TRBV14 with TRBJ2-7; D might be TRBD2 (6 bases). Between the trimmed V and J ends, which lost 2 bases and 6 bases, there was a span of 17 bases. This CDR3 is built from 15 residues. The germline CDR1 and CDR2 sequences are SGHDN and FVKESK. The chain's CDR3 is CASSQTKGDLSEQYF. CDR3 nucleotide sequence: TGTGCCAGCAGCCAAACGAAAGGGGACTTGAGCGAGCAGTACTTC.

Here the CDR3 DNA reads TGTGCCAGCAGTGCTCAGGGACTAGTAACCGGGGAGCTGTTTTTT. Its protein is CASSAQGLVTGELFF. The chain has TRBV2 and TRBJ2-2; TRBD2 aligns across 8 bases. The J segment lost 5 bases and the V segment lost 4 bases, leaving 6 bases of the junction unmatched. The germline V gene has CDR1 SNHLY and CDR2 FYNNEI. CDR3 size: 15 residues.

This sequence joins TRBV5-1 and TRBJ2-3, with 8 bases aligning to TRBD1. This CDR3 is 13 amino acids long. Germline V gene data show CDR1 as SGHRS and CDR2 as YFSETQ. V trimming: 7 bases; J trimming: 2 bases; junction bases outside the gene matches: 3. DNA of the CDR3: TGCGCCAGCGGGGGACAGGTCACAGATACGCAGTATTTT. Amino acids: CASGGQVTDTQYF.

The chain is built from TRBV27 and TRBJ2-7; TRBD2 might be the D (6 bases). Germline V gene sequence: CDR1 MNHEY, CDR2 SMNVEV (reference sequence). Deletions cut 7 bases from V and 3 bases from J, with 19 bases between. The CDR3 consists of 15 residues. The CDR3, as DNA: TGTGCCAGCATCCCCGTTGGTGCGGGACGCTACGAGCAGTACTTC. Its translation: CASIPVGAGRYEQYF.

V is TRBV5-6 and J is TRBJ2-1; 12 bases align to TRBD2. CDR3 length: 18 residues. Losses at the gene ends were 1 base for V and 6 bases for J; bases not matched to a gene: 11. Germline V lookup: CDR1 SGHDT, CDR2 YYEEEE. CDR3 nucleotide sequence: TGTGCCAGCAGCTTGTTGTCGCTAGCGGGAGGGCGTAGCAATGAGCAGTTCTTC. Translation: CASSLLSLAGGRSNEQFF.

This chain connects TRBV2 to TRBJ2-5; TRBD2 matches 11 bases. CDR1 and CDR2 from the germline V gene are SNHLY and FYNNEI. The CDR3 contains 16 residues. Trimming removed 1 base from V and 4 bases from J; junction bases left unmatched: 5. The CDR3 nucleotides read TGTGCCAGCAGTGAAGGACTAGCGGGGAGTTTAGAGACCCAGTACTTC. Its translation: CASSEGLAGSLETQYF.

In its sample, this clone was seen once. The rearrangement links TRBV5-4 to TRBJ2-3; D uncertain. This CDR3 has 16 residues. The germline V gene has CDR1 SGHNT and CDR2 YYREEE (reference sequence). V was shortened by 1 base and J by 1 base, with 13 bases between the two germline ends. CDR3 sequence reads: CASSLRKLSRTDTQYF. CDR3 nucleotide sequence: TGTGCCAGCAGCTTGAGGAAACTAAGCCGCACAGATACGCAGTATTTT. The full variable domain, rest sourced from reference TRBV5-4 and TRBJ2-3, is ETGVTQSPTHLIKTRGQQVTLRCSSQSGHNTVSWYQQALGQGPQFIFQYYREEENGRGNFPPRFSGLQFPNYSSELNVNALELDDSALYLCASSLRKLSRTDTQYFGPGTRLTVL.

This clone was detected only a few times. J is TRBJ1-5 and V is TRBV19; weak D call: TRBD1 (5 bases). The CDR3 is made up of 14 amino acids. Looked up from germline, CDR1 is LNHDA and CDR2 is SQIVND (reference sequence). The V gene lost 7 bases and the J gene lost 8 bases, with 18 bases spanning the gap. CDR3 in amino acids: CASTPGRVSEPQHF. The CDR3, as DNA: TGTGCCAGTACTCCGGGACGCGTGTCGGAGCCCCAGCATTTT.

The J gene is TRBJ2-1, the V gene TRBV29-1; no clear D. V lost 5 bases and J lost 3, with 8 bases in between. This CDR3 is built from 12 residues. Germline V gives CDR1 SQVTM, CDR2 ANQGSEA. As DNA, the CDR3 is TGCAGCGTTTATACCCACTACAATGAGCAGTTCTTC. Translation: CSVYTHYNEQFF.

The chain recombines TRBV29-1 with TRBJ2-1; 7 nucleotides align to TRBD2. Per germline, CDR1 SQVTM and CDR2 ANQGSEA. Unmatched junction bases numbered 13, after V lost 8 bases and J lost 6 bases. This CDR3 comprises 14 residues. The CDR3, as DNA: TGCAGCCCCAGAGTGTCAAGCGGGGTCAATGAGCAGTTCTTC. It is translated as CSPRVSSGVNEQFF.

The genes are TRBV27 and TRBJ1-1, with D hard to call. This CDR3 region has 15 residues. CDR1 is MNHEY, CDR2 SMNVEV, per germline (reference sequence). Trimming removed 0 bases from V and 2 bases from J, with 10 bases in between. The CDR3 loop reads CASSLSHGFNTEAFF. DNA for the CDR3: TGTGCCAGCAGTTTATCTCACGGATTCAACACTGAAGCTTTCTTT.

This sequence joins TRBV4-2 and TRBJ2-7; TRBD2 matches 16 bases. The CDR3 spans 17 residues. Trimming removed 1 base from V and 5 bases from J; junction bases left unmatched: 5. Germline CDR1 LGHNA, CDR2 YNFKEQ. The DNA of the CDR3 is TGTGCCAGCAGCCAAGTGGGACTAGCGGGAGGGCCGGACGAGCAGTACTTC. Amino acid sequence: CASSQVGLAGGPDEQYF.

The V and J genes are TRBV5-1 and TRBJ2-4; D remains ambiguous. Trimming removed 4 bases from V and 9 bases from J, with 11 bases in between. CDR3 size: 12 residues. Germline V CDR1 and CDR2: SGHRS, YFSETQ. The CDR3: CASSAHSAIQYF. In DNA, the CDR3 is TGCGCCAGCAGCGCACACTCAGCCATTCAGTACTTC.

The chain links TRBV4-1 to TRBJ2-2, with TRBD2 matching over 11 bases. Germline lookup yields CDR1 MGHRA and CDR2 YSYEKL. With V trimmed by 0 bases and J by 7 bases, 13 bases remained unmatched. The CDR3 has 19 amino acids. Here the CDR3 reads CASSQDGPISGRAHGELFF. CDR3 DNA sequence: TGCGCCAGCAGCCAAGATGGCCCTATTAGCGGGAGGGCCCACGGGGAGCTGTTTTTT.

This clone was detected a few times. The chain carries TRBV29-1 and TRBJ2-2; 8 nucleotides line up with TRBD1. CDR1 SQVTM and CDR2 ANQGSEA come from the germline V gene. This CDR3 region has 14 residues. With 8 bases clipped from V and 0 bases from J, the junction kept 5 bases outside the gene matches. In DNA, the CDR3 is TGCAGCACAAGGGGACAGGCGAACACCGGGGAGCTGTTTTTT. It translates to CSTRGQANTGELFF.

This chain connects TRBV6-6 to TRBJ2-3; D is uncertain. CDR1 is MNHNY, CDR2 SVGAGI, per germline (reference sequence). The CDR3 totals 11 residues. V lost 8 bases to trimming and J lost 5 bases, with 8 bases between them. CDR3 sequence reads: CASGIVDTQYF. The CDR3 DNA is TGTGCCAGCGGAATAGTAGATACGCAGTATTTT.

The genes are TRBV19 and TRBJ1-4; D not resolved. The CDR3 consists of 16 residues. Germline CDR1 is LNHDA and CDR2 is SQIVND (reference sequence). Trimming left V 6 bases short and J 5 bases short, with 19 bases between. The CDR3 protein is CASSLGGLPRNEKLFF. CDR3 in DNA: TGTGCCAGTAGCCTAGGCGGACTCCCGCGAAATGAAAAACTGTTTTTT.

This clone was counted only a few times. The V and J genes are TRBV5-1 and TRBJ1-1, with 8 positions matching TRBD1. The trim removed 8 bases at V and 0 bases at J, leaving 6 bases unmatched. The germline V gene has CDR1 SGHRS and CDR2 YFSETQ. This CDR3 spans 14 amino acids. The CDR3 here is CARDLDRVNTEAFF. CDR3 sequence (DNA): TGCGCCAGGGATTTGGACAGGGTGAACACTGAAGCTTTCTTT.

The chain has TRBV15 and TRBJ1-2; 9 nucleotides line up with TRBD1. The CDR3 loop spans 14 amino acids. J lost 6 bases, V lost 6 bases, and 8 bases had no gene match. Looked up from germline, CDR1 is LNHNV and CDR2 is YYDKDF (reference sequence). In DNA, the CDR3 is TGTGCCACCAGTCCGGACAGGGGATGGGATGGCTACACCTTC. It is translated as CATSPDRGWDGYTF.

This clone appeared once. The rearrangement links TRBV11-2 to TRBJ2-6; D call uncertain. V shed 2 bases and J shed 2 bases, with 16 bases lying between them. The CDR3 is 18 residues long. Germline V gene data show CDR1 as SGHAT and CDR2 as FQNNGV. Here the CDR3 reads CASSLYIAGSTGANVLTF. The CDR3 bases are TGTGCCAGCAGCTTATATATAGCAGGATCCACTGGGGCCAACGTCCTGACTTTC. The full variable domain, with the rest looked up from reference TRBV11-2 and TRBJ2-6, is EAGVAQSPRYKIIEKRQSVAFWCNPISGHATLYWYQQILGQGPKLLIQFQNNGVVDDSQLPKDRFSAERLKGVDSTLKIQPAKLEDSAVYLCASSLYIAGSTGANVLTFGAGSRLTVL.

The chain couples TRBV4-2 to TRBJ1-2, with D maybe TRBD1 (6 bases). Germline assignment: CDR1 LGHNA and CDR2 YNFKEQ. Trimming pared 0 bases from V and 6 bases from J, leaving 17 bases between. The CDR3 spans 16 residues. The CDR3 loop reads CASSQETGGWTDGYTF. CDR3 DNA: TGTGCCAGCAGCCAAGAGACGGGGGGTTGGACAGATGGCTACACCTTC.

The gene calls are TRBV4-1 and TRBJ2-7; TRBD2 aligns across 7 bases. There are 16 residues in the CDR3. The germline V gene has CDR1 MGHRA and CDR2 YSYEKL. V lost 0 bases, J lost 0 bases, and 5 bases stayed unmatched. This CDR3 reads CASSQDLTSDSYEQYF. The DNA for the CDR3 is TGCGCCAGCAGCCAAGATTTAACTAGCGACTCCTACGAGCAGTACTTC.

This sequence joins TRBV5-1 and TRBJ1-1; D gene uncertain. Per germline, CDR1 SGHRS and CDR2 YFSETQ. Trimming left V 4 bases short and J 1 base short, with 14 bases between. There are 15 residues in the CDR3. The CDR3 protein is CASSEPGYWNTEAFF. CDR3 DNA sequence: TGCGCCAGCAGCGAACCGGGCTATTGGAACACTGAAGCTTTCTTT.